The 5 T cell receptor beta chains presented below share a single source sample, sequenced in a study of blood T cell repertoires in COVID-19. TCRdb's table, derived via immunoSEQ multiplex PCR, lists solely in-frame clones and lacks some. The sample includes a few hundred thousand clones, around 88% seen only once; the top ten take 1% to 1.5%. The sequencing sample was made of PBMCs or T cells enriched from blood (not recorded which). The receptors shown here come from a woman aged 40 to 50 with acute COVID-19.

This clone has only a few counts. The V and J genes are TRBV9 and TRBJ1-2, with D possibly being TRBD1 (6 bases). CDR1 SGDLS and CDR2 YYNGEE come from the germline V gene. The V end lost 3 bases, the J end lost 4 bases, and 13 bases lay between the germline ends. The CDR3 is 14 amino acids. As DNA, the CDR3 is TGTGCCAGCAGCGCGCGGGGGGGCCTCTATGGCTACACCTTC. It encodes CASSARGGLYGYTF.

Written as DNA, the CDR3 is TGTGCCCGCGAGGTAGCGGGTCACTACAATGAGCAGTTCTTC. Amino acids: CAREVAGHYNEQFF. V usage is TRBV30 and J usage is TRBJ2-1, with 7 bases lining up with TRBD2. Germline CDR1 reads GTSNPN; CDR2 reads SVGIG (reference sequence). V dropped 8 bases and J dropped 3; count of bases not matched to a gene: 10. CDR3 length: 14 residues.

As DNA, the CDR3 is TGTGCCAGCAGTTACACCACTGAAGCTTTCTTT. Translating gives CASSYTTEAFF. The chain employs TRBV12-3 or TRBV12-4 and TRBJ1-1; no reliable D call. V was shortened by 4 bases and J by 4 bases, with 4 bases between the two germline ends. This CDR3 has 11 residues.

This sequence joins TRBV2 and TRBJ1-5; tentative D call: TRBD1 (5 bases). The CDR3 loop spans 15 amino acids. Germline V gene sequence: CDR1 SNHLY, CDR2 FYNNEI. The ends were cut back, 6 bases at V and 1 base at J, with 13 bases in the middle. Here the CDR3 DNA reads TGTGCCAGCAGGTCCAGGGCTCGGAGCAATCAGCCCCAGCATTTT. It is translated as CASRSRARSNQPQHF.

This clone was picked up a small number of times. This rearrangement joins TRBV5-5 to TRBJ1-1; 7 bases line up with TRBD1. After removal of 7 bases from V and 12 bases from J, the junction contained 15 bases not matched to a gene. CDR1 SGHKS and CDR2 YYEKEE come from the germline V gene (reference sequence). CDR3 length: 13 residues. The CDR3 region is CASDDRAYAGTFF. The CDR3 DNA reads as TGTGCCAGCGATGACAGGGCCTATGCGGGGACTTTCTTT.